The 8 T cell receptor beta chains listed next were all sequenced from one sample in a study of T cell responses to AZD1222 COVID-19 vaccine. TCRdb keeps only in-frame clones here, not all; method: immunoSEQ multiplex PCR. This sample has 90,000 to 120,000 clones, with around 94% found just once. The specimen comprised peripheral blood, sampled on day 0 of AZD1222 vaccination. These receptors came from an adult in good health.

The gene calls are TRBV6-5 and TRBJ2-7; D is uncertain. Germline CDR1 MNHEY, CDR2 SVGAGI. V gave up 5 bases and J gave up 0 bases, with 5 bases separating them. The CDR3 is made up of 12 amino acids. CDR3: CASSRNSYEQYF. In nucleotides, the CDR3 is TGTGCCAGCAGTCGGAACTCCTACGAGCAGTACTTC.

The rearrangement uses TRBV6-4 and TRBJ1-6, with a weak D call TRBD1 (6 bases). Per germline, CDR1 MRHNA and CDR2 SNTAGT. The ends were cut back, 6 bases at V and 10 bases at J, with 16 bases in the middle. The CDR3 loop spans 14 amino acids. The CDR3 region is CASSKGGHRSPLHF. The CDR3 DNA reads as TGTGCCAGCAGCAAAGGGGGGCACAGATCACCCCTCCACTTT.

The chain uses TRBV7-9 and TRBJ2-7; TRBD1 aligns across 7 bases. CDR1 and CDR2 from the germline V gene are SEHNR and FQNEAQ (reference sequence). V lost 4 bases to trimming and J lost 6 bases; unmatched junction nucleotides: 6. The CDR3 totals 13 residues. CDR3 coding DNA: TGTGCCAGCAGCTCACAGGGGTCACGCGAGCAGTACTTC. The encoded protein is CASSSQGSREQYF.

The chain joins TRBV28 to TRBJ1-1, with 8 bases that match TRBD1. V lost 6 bases, J lost 2 bases, and 8 bases stayed unmatched. The CDR3 has 15 residues. CDR1 is MDHEN, CDR2 SYDVKM, per germline. CDR3 DNA: TGTGCCAGCAGACCCTCCGGACAGGGCAACACTGAAGCTTTCTTT. Protein sequence: CASRPSGQGNTEAFF.

This chain joins TRBV21-1 and TRBJ2-1. TRBV21-1 is a pseudogene segment. The CDR3 length is 22 residues. The CDR3 spells CASSKALRSGAVTYSSYNEQFF. As DNA, the CDR3 is TGTGCCAGCAGCAAAGCCCTAAGATCGGGGGCAGTCACTTACAGCTCCTACAATGAGCAGTTCTTC.

V and J are TRBV19 and TRBJ1-2; 9 bases are shared with TRBD1. Germline V gives CDR1 LNHDA, CDR2 SQIVND (reference sequence). The V and J ends lost 4 bases and 2 bases, in that order; junction bases with no gene match: 5. The CDR3 has 15 amino acids. CDR3 amino acids: CASSSRDRANYGYTF. The CDR3 DNA follows: TGTGCCAGTAGTAGCCGGGACAGGGCGAACTATGGCTACACCTTC.

This chain connects TRBV18 to TRBJ1-1; D is uncertain. This CDR3 has 15 residues. Germline assignment: CDR1 KGHSH and CDR2 LQKENI. Trimming removed 6 bases from V and 0 bases from J, with 14 bases in between. The CDR3 loop is CASSPRTNLNTEAFF. The CDR3 nucleotides read TGTGCCAGCTCCCCCCGTACGAACCTGAACACTGAAGCTTTCTTT. The variable domain in full, completed from reference TRBV18 and TRBJ1-1, reads NAGVMQNPRHLVRRRGQEARLRCSPMKGHSHVYWYRQLPEEGLKFMVYLQKENIIDESGMPKERFSAEFPKEGPSILRIQQVVRGDSAAYFCASSPRTNLNTEAFFGQGTRLTVV.

This chain links TRBV6-1 with TRBJ2-7; TRBD1 matches 12 bases. CDR3 size: 16 residues. The trim removed 2 bases at V and 5 bases at J, leaving 7 bases unmatched. Germline loops: CDR1 MNHNS, CDR2 SASEGT. DNA for the CDR3: TGTGCCAGCAGTGAAACCGGGACAGGGGGCAGGAACGAGCAGTACTTC. Translated: CASSETGTGGRNEQYF.